The sequence of this T cell receptor beta chain was determined in a study of T cell responses to AZD1222 COVID-19 vaccine. General observations from the study: Among AZD1222 vaccinees, only six or seven were seropositive at baseline. Increased Spike-specific TCR breadth and depth were observed after two AZD1222 doses. Females outnumbered males among donors, who were mostly white British; clonal diversity was possibly underestimated.

The CDR3 runs 12 residues. CDR1 is LNHDA, CDR2 SQIVND, per germline (reference sequence). The V and J ends lost 5 bases and 8 bases respectively, with 10 bases between them. Libraries were prepared by immunoSEQ multiplex PCR; TCRdb keeps only in-frame clonotypes and omits some of them. The sample shows roughly 79,000 clones, about 91% of them seen only once. Points on this clone: No antigen is known for it.

The origin of this receptor is an adult in good health. The source was peripheral blood, collected on day 0 of MenACWY control vaccination. The genes are TRBV19 and TRBJ2-1; D remains unclear. In nucleotides, the CDR3 is TGTGCCAGTAGTCAAACCTGTCATGAGCAGTTCTTC. It is translated as CASSQTCHEQFF.